This T cell receptor beta chain was recorded in a study of cytomegalovirus exposure and HLA in healthy donors. PCR employed 60 Vbeta and 13 Jbeta primers. Assay: immunoSEQ multiplex PCR; the TCRdb copy retains only in-frame clones and omits some. This sample has about 140,000 clones, with 73% found just once. Points on this clone: Antigen: not known.

Per germline, CDR1 SGHKS and CDR2 YYEKEE (reference sequence). V shed 0 bases and J shed 0 bases, with 13 bases lying between them. The CDR3 has 18 residues. General study results and limits: Later genetic work tied a missense DCLRE1C variant to beta-chain V and J trimming.

The origin of this receptor is a woman aged 40 to 49 in good health and CMV-seronegative. This chain joins TRBV5-5 and TRBJ1-6; D remains ambiguous. The specimen sequenced was PBMCs. The CDR3 DNA sequence: TGTGCCAGCAGCTTGGATATCCCGCTGAGCTCCTATAATTCACCCCTCCACTTT. It specifies CASSLDIPLSSYNSPLHF.